This is a list of T cell receptor beta chains from one sample in a study of blood T cell repertoires in COVID-19. This table comes from immunoSEQ multiplex PCR, and its TCRdb copy is limited to in-frame clones, with some not included. Among 260,000 or so clones listed, roughly 87% were seen once. Sequenced: PBMCs or T cells enriched from blood (not recorded which). Source of these receptors: a young woman with acute COVID-19. Both conserved end residues are part of each CDR3. Fields, in order: J gene, V gene, D gene, clone size, CDR3 protein, CDR3 DNA. A D gene is named only where the DNA matches it firmly. Some rows mark clone size as missing; the rest say once, few, many or name a class of expanded clone.

j_call: TRBJ2-2; v_call: TRBV24-1; d_call: TRBD1; clone_size: .; cdr3_aa: CATATGDTGELFF; cdr3_nt: TGTGCCACCGCGACAGGGGACACCGGGGAGCTGTTTTTT
j_call: TRBJ1-2; v_call: TRBV7-9; d_call: TRBD1; clone_size: .; cdr3_aa: CASSHPDRDYGYTF; cdr3_nt: TGTGCCAGCAGCCATCCGGACAGGGACTATGGCTACACCTTC
j_call: TRBJ1-1; v_call: TRBV10-1; d_call: .; clone_size: .; cdr3_aa: CASPRVGEAFF; cdr3_nt: TGCGCCAGCCCCAGGGTTGGTGAAGCTTTCTTT
j_call: TRBJ1-2; v_call: TRBV12-3/TRBV12-4; d_call: TRBD1; clone_size: once; cdr3_aa: CASSPLGTAWYTF; cdr3_nt: TGTGCCAGCAGTCCTCTCGGGACAGCATGGTACACCTTC
j_call: TRBJ2-5; v_call: TRBV11-3; d_call: .; clone_size: .; cdr3_aa: CASSPGVQETQYF; cdr3_nt: TGTGCCAGCAGCCCCGGGGTACAAGAGACCCAGTACTTC
j_call: TRBJ1-4; v_call: TRBV7-9; d_call: .; clone_size: .; cdr3_aa: CASSPRPGEKLFF; cdr3_nt: TGTGCCAGCAGCCCTAGGCCCGGGGAAAAACTGTTTTTT
j_call: TRBJ1-2; v_call: TRBV12-5; d_call: .; clone_size: .; cdr3_aa: CASGPDSNYGYTF; cdr3_nt: TGTGCTAGTGGTCCCGACTCCAACTATGGCTACACCTTC
j_call: TRBJ2-2; v_call: TRBV7-9; d_call: TRBD1; clone_size: .; cdr3_aa: CASSLDRGFTGELFF; cdr3_nt: TGTGCCAGCAGCTTAGACAGGGGCTTCACCGGGGAGCTGTTTTTT
j_call: TRBJ2-4; v_call: TRBV6-1; d_call: .; clone_size: .; cdr3_aa: CASSGTVLLAKNIQYF; cdr3_nt: TGTGCCAGCAGTGGGACAGTACTACTAGCCAAAAACATTCAGTACTTC
j_call: TRBJ2-5; v_call: TRBV5-6; d_call: TRBD2; clone_size: .; cdr3_aa: CASTGTSGGAGKETQYF; cdr3_nt: TGTGCCAGCACTGGGACTAGCGGGGGGGCAGGTAAAGAGACCCAGTACTTC
j_call: TRBJ1-1; v_call: TRBV6-6; d_call: .; clone_size: once; cdr3_aa: CASSRIESGDTEAFF; cdr3_nt: TGTGCCAGCAGTCGAATAGAATCAGGGGACACTGAAGCTTTCTTT
j_call: TRBJ1-1; v_call: TRBV7-9; d_call: .; clone_size: .; cdr3_aa: CASSRNTEAFF; cdr3_nt: TGTGCCAGCAGCCGGAACACTGAAGCTTTCTTT
j_call: TRBJ1-1; v_call: TRBV10-1; d_call: .; clone_size: .; cdr3_aa: CASSEQGRFGAFF; cdr3_nt: TGCGCCAGCAGTGAGCAGGGCCGCTTTGGGGCTTTCTTT
j_call: TRBJ1-2; v_call: TRBV5-1; d_call: .; clone_size: .; cdr3_aa: CASSWDTNGYTF; cdr3_nt: TGCGCCAGCAGTTGGGACACCAATGGCTACACCTTC
j_call: TRBJ2-2; v_call: TRBV5-1; d_call: .; clone_size: .; cdr3_aa: CASSLEGLDTGELFF; cdr3_nt: TGCGCCAGCAGCTTGGAGGGGCTCGATACCGGGGAGCTGTTTTTT
j_call: TRBJ1-1; v_call: TRBV7-6; d_call: .; clone_size: .; cdr3_aa: CASSLEAGGGLTEAFF; cdr3_nt: TGTGCCAGCAGCTTAGAGGCGGGGGGGGGCCTGACTGAAGCTTTCTTT
j_call: TRBJ2-3; v_call: TRBV5-4; d_call: TRBD2; clone_size: .; cdr3_aa: CASSPLAGVSDTQYF; cdr3_nt: TGTGCCAGCAGCCCACTAGCGGGGGTGTCAGATACGCAGTATTTT
j_call: TRBJ1-2; v_call: TRBV6-5; d_call: TRBD1; clone_size: .; cdr3_aa: CASSYSGTGFGYTF; cdr3_nt: TGTGCCAGCAGTTACTCCGGGACAGGGTTCGGCTACACCTTC
j_call: TRBJ2-7; v_call: TRBV6-1; d_call: .; clone_size: .; cdr3_aa: CASSEMREYYEQYF; cdr3_nt: TGTGCCAGCAGTGAAATGAGGGAGTACTACGAGCAGTACTTC
j_call: TRBJ1-2; v_call: TRBV19; d_call: .; clone_size: .; cdr3_aa: CASSRVWDSTQGYTF; cdr3_nt: TGTGCCAGTAGTAGGGTCTGGGACTCTACACAAGGCTACACCTTC
j_call: TRBJ1-6; v_call: TRBV18; d_call: .; clone_size: once; cdr3_aa: CASSLGVPQGNSPLHF; cdr3_nt: TGTGCCAGCTCACTAGGGGTCCCTCAGGGCAATTCACCCCTCCACTTT
j_call: TRBJ2-7; v_call: TRBV7-2; d_call: .; clone_size: .; cdr3_aa: CASSLNGQSSYEQYF; cdr3_nt: TGTGCCAGCAGCTTAAATGGACAGAGCTCCTACGAGCAGTACTTC
j_call: TRBJ1-3; v_call: TRBV30; d_call: .; clone_size: .; cdr3_aa: CAWDRGSGNTIYF; cdr3_nt: TGTGCCTGGGACCGAGGTTCTGGAAACACCATATATTTT
j_call: TRBJ1-6; v_call: TRBV19; d_call: .; clone_size: .; cdr3_aa: CASSPMSSYNSPLHF; cdr3_nt: TGTGCCAGTAGCCCGATGAGCTCCTATAATTCACCCCTCCACTTT
j_call: TRBJ1-1; v_call: TRBV11-2; d_call: .; clone_size: .; cdr3_aa: CASSSLSDSLPEAFF; cdr3_nt: TGTGCCAGCAGCTCTCTCTCGGACAGTTTACCTGAAGCTTTCTTT
j_call: TRBJ2-5; v_call: TRBV27; d_call: .; clone_size: .; cdr3_aa: CASSLSAEQTQYF; cdr3_nt: TGTGCCAGCAGTTTATCAGCGGAGCAGACCCAGTACTTC
j_call: TRBJ1-2; v_call: TRBV4-1; d_call: TRBD1; clone_size: .; cdr3_aa: CASSQVIDRAQGYTF; cdr3_nt: TGCGCCAGCAGCCAAGTTATCGACAGGGCTCAAGGCTACACCTTC
j_call: TRBJ1-4; v_call: TRBV5-1; d_call: .; clone_size: .; cdr3_aa: CASSLDRGNEKLFF; cdr3_nt: TGCGCCAGCAGCTTGGATAGGGGCAATGAAAAACTGTTTTTT
j_call: TRBJ1-5; v_call: TRBV6-9; d_call: .; clone_size: .; cdr3_aa: CASPENPGTDTVQPQHF; cdr3_nt: TGTGCCAGCCCCGAAAATCCAGGGACTGATACCGTACAGCCCCAGCATTTT
j_call: TRBJ1-2; v_call: TRBV5-1; d_call: TRBD1; clone_size: .; cdr3_aa: CASSLGGTGLYGYTF; cdr3_nt: TGCGCCAGCAGCTTGGGTGGGACAGGGCTCTATGGCTACACCTTC
j_call: TRBJ2-1; v_call: TRBV19; d_call: TRBD2; clone_size: .; cdr3_aa: CASSFRTSSWDNEQFF; cdr3_nt: TGTGCCAGTAGTTTTCGGACTAGTTCGTGGGACAATGAGCAGTTCTTC
j_call: TRBJ1-6; v_call: TRBV6-5; d_call: TRBD1; clone_size: few; cdr3_aa: CASRTGEDSPLHF; cdr3_nt: TGTGCCAGCAGGACAGGGGAAGATTCACCCCTCCACTTT